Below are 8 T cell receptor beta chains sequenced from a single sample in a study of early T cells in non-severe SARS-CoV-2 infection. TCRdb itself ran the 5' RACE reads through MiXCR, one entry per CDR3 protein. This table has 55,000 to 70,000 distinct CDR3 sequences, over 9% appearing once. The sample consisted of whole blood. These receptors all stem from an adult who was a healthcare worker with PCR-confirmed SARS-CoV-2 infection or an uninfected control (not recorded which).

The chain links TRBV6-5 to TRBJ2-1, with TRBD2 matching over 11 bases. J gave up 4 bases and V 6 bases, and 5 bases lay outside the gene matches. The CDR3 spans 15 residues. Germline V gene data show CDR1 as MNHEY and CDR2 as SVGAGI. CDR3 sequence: CASRNRLAGYNEQFF. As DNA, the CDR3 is TGTGCCAGCAGAAACCGACTAGCGGGGTACAATGAGCAGTTCTTC.

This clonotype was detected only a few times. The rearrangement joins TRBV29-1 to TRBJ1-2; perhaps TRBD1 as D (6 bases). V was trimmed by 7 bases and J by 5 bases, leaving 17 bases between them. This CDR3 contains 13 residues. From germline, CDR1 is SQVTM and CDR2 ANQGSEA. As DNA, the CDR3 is TGCAGCGGCGACCAGGGGCGCGGGTATGGCTACACCTTC. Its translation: CSGDQGRGYGYTF.

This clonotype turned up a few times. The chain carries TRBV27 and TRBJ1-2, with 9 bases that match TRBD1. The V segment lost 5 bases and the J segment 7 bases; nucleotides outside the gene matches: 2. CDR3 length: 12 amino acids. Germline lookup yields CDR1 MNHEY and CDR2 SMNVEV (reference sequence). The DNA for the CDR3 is TGTGCCAGCAGTAACAGGGGGCTTGGCTACACCTTC. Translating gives CASSNRGLGYTF.

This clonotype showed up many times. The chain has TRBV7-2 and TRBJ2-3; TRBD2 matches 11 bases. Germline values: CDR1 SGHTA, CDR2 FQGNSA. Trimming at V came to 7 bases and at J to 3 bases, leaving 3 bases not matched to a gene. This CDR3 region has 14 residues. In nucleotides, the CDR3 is TGTGCCAGCAAAACTAGCGGGGGTACAGATACGCAGTATTTT. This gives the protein CASKTSGGTDTQYF. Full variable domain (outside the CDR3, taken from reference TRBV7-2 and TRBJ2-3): GAGVSQSPSNKVTEKGKDVELRCDPISGHTALYWYRQSLGQGLEFLIYFQGNSAPDKSGLPSDRFSAERTGGSVSTLTIQRTQQEDSAVYLCASKTSGGTDTQYFGPGTRLTVL.

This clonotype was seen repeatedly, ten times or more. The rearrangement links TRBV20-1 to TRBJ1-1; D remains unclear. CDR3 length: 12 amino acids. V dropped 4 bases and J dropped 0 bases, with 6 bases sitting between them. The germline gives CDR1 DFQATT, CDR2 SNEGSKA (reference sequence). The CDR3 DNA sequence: TGCAGTGCTACCGAGATGAACACTGAAGCTTTCTTT. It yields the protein CSATEMNTEAFF.

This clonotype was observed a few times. CDR3 coding DNA: TGTGCCAGCAGTGAGGGCGGGGACATTCAGTACTTC. Translating it yields CASSEGGDIQYF. The genes are TRBV6-4 and TRBJ2-4; tentatively, D is TRBD2 (6 bases). From germline, CDR1 is MRHNA and CDR2 SNTAGT. V dropped 3 bases and J dropped 8 bases, with 8 bases sitting between them. This CDR3 has 12 residues.

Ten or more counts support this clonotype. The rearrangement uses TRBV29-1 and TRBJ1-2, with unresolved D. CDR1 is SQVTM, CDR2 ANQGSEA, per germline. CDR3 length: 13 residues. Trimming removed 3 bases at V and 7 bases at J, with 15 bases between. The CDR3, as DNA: TGCAGCGTTGATCTGGGAGCGGGGTCTGGCTACACCTTC. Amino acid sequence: CSVDLGAGSGYTF.

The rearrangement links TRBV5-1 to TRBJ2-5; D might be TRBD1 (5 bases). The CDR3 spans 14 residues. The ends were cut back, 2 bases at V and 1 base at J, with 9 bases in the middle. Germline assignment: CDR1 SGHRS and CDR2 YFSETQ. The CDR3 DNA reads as TGCGCCAGCAGCTTAACACAGGCCCAAGAGACCCAGTACTTC. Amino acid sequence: CASSLTQAQETQYF.